Sequencing of this T cell receptor (beta chain) was carried out in a study of monozygotic twins with cystic fibrosis. Per germline, CDR1 SGHRS and CDR2 YFSETQ. The V end lost 2 bases, the J end lost 2 bases, and 14 bases lay between the germline ends. The CDR3 extends over 16 amino acids. Clones were sequenced by immunoSEQ multiplex PCR, and TCRdb holds only the in-frame ones, with some missing. This sample has about 30,000 clones, with 70% to 90% found just once. This chain links TRBV5-1 with TRBJ2-1, with D perhaps TRBD2 (6 bases). This receptor was identified in a girl between 2 and 10 years old with cystic fibrosis. The sequencing sample was made of blood. The CDR3 loop reads CASSLSHGGTYNEQFF. CDR3 nucleotides: TGCGCCAGCAGCTTAAGCCATGGGGGGACCTACAATGAGCAGTTCTTC.